This TCR beta chain derives from a study of early T cells in non-severe SARS-CoV-2 infection. MiXCR was run by TCRdb on the 5' RACE reads, yielding one entry per CDR3 protein. The sample shows 80,000 or so distinct CDR3 sequences, around 15% of them seen only once. This clonotype was seen only a few times. The material sequenced was whole blood. This TCR came from an adult who was a healthcare worker with PCR-confirmed SARS-CoV-2 infection or an uninfected control (not recorded which).

CDR3 bases: TGTGCCAGCAGCTTACTCGCCGGCTACCCGGGTTACGAGCAGTACTTC. Translation: CASSLLAGYPGYEQYF. The gene calls are TRBV7-2 and TRBJ2-7; no clear D. The CDR3 has 16 amino acids. Germline CDR1 SGHTA, CDR2 FQGNSA. The V and J ends lost 2 bases and 4 bases respectively, with 18 bases between them.